The 13 T cell receptor beta chains reported below all come from one sample, sequenced in a study of blood T cell repertoires in COVID-19. Libraries were prepared by immunoSEQ multiplex PCR; TCRdb keeps only in-frame clonotypes and omits some of them. The table shows some 250,000 clones, with around four fifths occurring only once. The sample was peripheral blood. The receptors here all came from a man at least 80 years old with acute or convalescent COVID-19.

This chain links TRBV2 with TRBJ2-1, with D possibly TRBD1 on 6 matching bases. Looked up from germline, CDR1 is SNHLY and CDR2 is FYNNEI. V was shortened by 8 bases and J by 7 bases, with 18 bases between the two germline ends. CDR3 length: 14 amino acids. The CDR3 DNA sequence: TGTGCCAGCGGGTGGTCACAGGGCGGGAATGAGCAGTTCTTC. It encodes CASGWSQGGNEQFF.

This clone occurred a few times. The genes are TRBV2 and TRBJ2-7; the D gene is possibly TRBD1 (6 bases). This CDR3 is 14 amino acids long. CDR1 is SNHLY and CDR2 is FYNNEI in the germline V gene. V was pared by 6 bases and J by 2 bases, with 14 bases between. The CDR3 protein is CASRGDTQTYEQYF. Written as DNA, the CDR3 is TGTGCCAGCAGGGGGGACACCCAAACCTACGAGCAGTACTTC. The whole variable domain, filled in from reference TRBV2 and TRBJ2-7, reads EPEVTQTPSHQVTQMGQEVILRCVPISNHLYFYWYRQILGQKVEFLVSFYNNEISEKSEIFDDQFSVERPDGSNFTLKIRSTKLEDSAMYFCASRGDTQTYEQYFGPGTRLTVT.

The chain recombines TRBV4-1 with TRBJ1-1; a possible D gene is TRBD1 (6 bases). Germline values: CDR1 MGHRA, CDR2 YSYEKL. Deletions cut 0 bases from V and 6 bases from J, with 14 bases between. This CDR3 comprises 15 residues. CDR3 bases: TGCGCCAGCAGCCAAGAATTCACAGGGTGGGCTGAAGCTTTCTTT. Its protein product is CASSQEFTGWAEAFF.

The rearrangement uses TRBV18 and TRBJ2-2, with D possibly TRBD2 on 6 matching bases. CDR3 length: 16 amino acids. V was shortened by 0 bases and J by 6 bases, with 14 bases between the two germline ends. The germline V gene has CDR1 KGHSH and CDR2 LQKENI. CDR3 residues: CASSPPAGLRSGELFF. In DNA, the CDR3 is TGTGCCAGCTCACCACCGGCGGGGTTGCGTTCCGGGGAGCTGTTTTTT.

The rearrangement uses TRBV5-1 and TRBJ1-2; a weak D match, TRBD1 (5 bases). The CDR3 contains 12 residues. Germline V gene sequence: CDR1 SGHRS, CDR2 YFSETQ. Deletions cut 0 bases from V and 8 bases from J, with 8 bases between. Here the CDR3 reads CASSLGGDGYTF. The CDR3 DNA reads TGCGCCAGCAGCTTGGGCGGGGACGGCTACACCTTC.

The chain has TRBV3-1 (or the pseudogene TRBV3-2) and TRBJ1-1, with TRBD1 as a possible D gene (6 bases). There are 15 residues in the CDR3. Germline V gene lookup returns CDR1 LGHDT and CDR2 YNNKEL (reference sequence). Trimming took off 6 bases at V and 1 base at J, with 15 bases between the two ends. DNA of the CDR3: TGTGCCAGCAGTCACGGGGGGACACCGAACACTGAAGCTTTCTTT. This encodes CASSHGGTPNTEAFF.

The gene calls are TRBV14 and TRBJ2-2, with TRBD1 matching 9 bases. The CDR3 contains 16 residues. The V gene end was trimmed by 4 bases and the J gene end by 7 bases; junction bases not matched to a gene: 10. Germline CDR1 is SGHDN and CDR2 is FVKESK. The CDR3 region is CASSRAGQGLSGELFF. DNA of the CDR3: TGTGCCAGCAGCCGAGCGGGACAGGGTCTCAGCGGGGAGCTGTTTTTT. Drawing the rest from reference TRBV14 and TRBJ2-2, the complete variable domain is EAGVTQFPSHSVIEKGQTVTLRCDPISGHDNLYWYRRVMGKEIKFLLHFVKESKQDESGMPNNRFLAERTGGTYSTLKVQPAELEDSGVYFCASSRAGQGLSGELFFGEGSRLTVL.

This chain uses TRBV2 with TRBJ1-5; TRBD1 agrees at 8 bases. Germline V gene data show CDR1 as SNHLY and CDR2 as FYNNEI. Unmatched junction bases numbered 8, after V lost 8 bases and J lost 5 bases. The CDR3 runs to 14 residues. The DNA of the CDR3 is TGTGCCAGCCACAGGGGGAATGTCGATCAGCCCCAGCATTTT. This codes for CASHRGNVDQPQHF. Together with reference TRBV2 and TRBJ1-5, the CDR3 gives the full variable domain: EPEVTQTPSHQVTQMGQEVILRCVPISNHLYFYWYRQILGQKVEFLVSFYNNEISEKSEIFDDQFSVERPDGSNFTLKIRSTKLEDSAMYFCASHRGNVDQPQHFGDGTRLSIL.

Here the CDR3 reads CASKRTVSPSEAFF. The CDR3 DNA sequence: TGTGCCAGTAAAAGGACAGTAAGCCCTTCTGAAGCTTTCTTT. The chain combines TRBV19 with TRBJ1-1; TRBD1 might be the D (6 bases). CDR1 is LNHDA, CDR2 SQIVND, per germline (reference sequence). V was cut by 7 bases and J by 6 bases, with 18 bases left in between. This CDR3 spans 14 amino acids.

The V and J genes are TRBV7-3 and TRBJ2-5, with D maybe TRBD2 (6 bases). Germline CDR1 is SGHTA and CDR2 is FQGTGA. This CDR3 comprises 15 residues. Trimming took off 5 bases at V and 2 bases at J, with 15 bases between the two ends. The CDR3 bases are TGTGCCAGCAGCGCCTCTATAGCGGCACAAGAGACCCAGTACTTC. Protein sequence: CASSASIAAQETQYF.

This chain joins TRBV3-1 (or the pseudogene TRBV3-2) and TRBJ2-1, with 15 nucleotides matching TRBD2. V shed 3 bases and J 7 bases; nucleotides not matched to a gene: 4. Germline assignment: CDR1 LGHDT and CDR2 YNNKEL (reference sequence). The CDR3 length is 16 residues. As DNA, the CDR3 is TGTGCCAGCAGCCAGGGACTAGCGGGAGGTCAAAATGAGCAGTTCTTC. This codes for CASSQGLAGGQNEQFF.

This chain connects TRBV7-2 to TRBJ2-1; TRBD1 might be the D (5 bases). Germline CDR1 is SGHTA and CDR2 is FQGNSA. This CDR3 is built from 14 residues. V was pared by 1 base and J by 7 bases, with 11 bases between. This CDR3 reads CASSLVRVMNEQFF. The CDR3 DNA follows: TGTGCCAGCAGCTTAGTCAGGGTCATGAATGAGCAGTTCTTC. The complete variable domain, with remaining parts taken from reference TRBV7-2 and TRBJ2-1, reads GAGVSQSPSNKVTEKGKDVELRCDPISGHTALYWYRQSLGQGLEFLIYFQGNSAPDKSGLPSDRFSAERTGGSVSTLTIQRTQQEDSAVYLCASSLVRVMNEQFFGPGTRLTVL.

CDR3 sequence reads: CASSSRTGSSLSDGYTF. CDR3 DNA sequence: TGTGCCAGCAGCTCACGGACAGGGTCGAGTCTTTCTGATGGCTACACCTTC. The V and J genes are TRBV5-4 and TRBJ1-2, with 8 bases fitting TRBD1. Germline-derived CDR1 and CDR2 are SGHNT and YYREEE (reference sequence). The ends lost 3 bases at V and 6 bases at J; junction bases unmatched: 16. The length of the CDR3 is 17 residues.